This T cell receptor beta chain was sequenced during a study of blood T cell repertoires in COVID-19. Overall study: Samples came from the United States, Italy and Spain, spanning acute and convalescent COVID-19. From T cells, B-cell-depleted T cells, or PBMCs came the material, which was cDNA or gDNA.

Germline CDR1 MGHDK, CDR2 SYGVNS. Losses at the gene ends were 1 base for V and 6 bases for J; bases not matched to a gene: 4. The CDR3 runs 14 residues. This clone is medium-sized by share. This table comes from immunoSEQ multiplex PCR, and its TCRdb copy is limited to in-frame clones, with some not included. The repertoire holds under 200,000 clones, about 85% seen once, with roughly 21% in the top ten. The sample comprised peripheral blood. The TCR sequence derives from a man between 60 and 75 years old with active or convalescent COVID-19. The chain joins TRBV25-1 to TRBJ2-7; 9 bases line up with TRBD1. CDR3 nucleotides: TGTGCCAGCAGTGAATCCGGGGACAGGGCCGAGCAGTACTTC. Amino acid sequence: CASSESGDRAEQYF.